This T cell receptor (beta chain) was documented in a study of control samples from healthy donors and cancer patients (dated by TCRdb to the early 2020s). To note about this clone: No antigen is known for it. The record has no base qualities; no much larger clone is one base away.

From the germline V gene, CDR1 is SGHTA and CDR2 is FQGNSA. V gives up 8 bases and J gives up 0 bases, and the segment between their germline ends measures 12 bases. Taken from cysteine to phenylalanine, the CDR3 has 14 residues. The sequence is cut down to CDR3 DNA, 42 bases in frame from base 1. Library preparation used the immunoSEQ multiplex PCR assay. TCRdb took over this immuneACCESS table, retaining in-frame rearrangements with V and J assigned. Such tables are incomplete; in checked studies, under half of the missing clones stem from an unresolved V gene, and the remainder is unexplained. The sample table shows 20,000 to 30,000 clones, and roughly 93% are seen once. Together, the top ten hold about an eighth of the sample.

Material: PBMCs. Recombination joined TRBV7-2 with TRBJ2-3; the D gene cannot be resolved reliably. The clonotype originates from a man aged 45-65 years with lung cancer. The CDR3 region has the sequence CASAFGGSTDTQYF. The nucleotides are TGTGCCAGCGCCTTTGGCGGCAGCACAGATACGCAGTATTTT.